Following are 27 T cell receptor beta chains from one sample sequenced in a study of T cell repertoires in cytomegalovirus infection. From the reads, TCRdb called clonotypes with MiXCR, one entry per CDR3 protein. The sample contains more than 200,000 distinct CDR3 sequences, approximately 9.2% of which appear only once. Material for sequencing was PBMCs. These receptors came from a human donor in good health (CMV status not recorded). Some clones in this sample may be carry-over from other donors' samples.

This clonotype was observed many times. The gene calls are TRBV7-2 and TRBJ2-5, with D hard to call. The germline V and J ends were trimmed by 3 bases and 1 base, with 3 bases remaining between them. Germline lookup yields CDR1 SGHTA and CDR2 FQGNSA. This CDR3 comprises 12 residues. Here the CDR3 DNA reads TGTGCCAGCAGCTTCTCCCAAGAGACCCAGTACTTC. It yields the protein CASSFSQETQYF.

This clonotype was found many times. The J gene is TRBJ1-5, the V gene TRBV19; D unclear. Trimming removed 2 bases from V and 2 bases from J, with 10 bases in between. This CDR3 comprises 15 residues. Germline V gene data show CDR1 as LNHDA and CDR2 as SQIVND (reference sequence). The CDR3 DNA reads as TGTGCCAGTAGTATAACGGGTTTAGGCAATCAGCCCCAGCATTTT. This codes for CASSITGLGNQPQHF. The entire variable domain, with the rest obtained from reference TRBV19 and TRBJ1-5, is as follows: DGGITQSPKYLFRKEGQNVTLSCEQNLNHDAMYWYRQDPGQGLRLIYYSQIVNDFQKGDIAEGYSVSREKKESFPLTVTSAQKNPTAFYLCASSITGLGNQPQHFGDGTRLSIL.

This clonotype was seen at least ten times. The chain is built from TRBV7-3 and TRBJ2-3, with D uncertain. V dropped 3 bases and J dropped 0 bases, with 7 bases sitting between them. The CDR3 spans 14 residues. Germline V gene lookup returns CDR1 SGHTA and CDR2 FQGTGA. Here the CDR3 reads CASSFGQSTDTQYF. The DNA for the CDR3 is TGTGCCAGCAGCTTCGGGCAGAGCACAGATACGCAGTATTTT.

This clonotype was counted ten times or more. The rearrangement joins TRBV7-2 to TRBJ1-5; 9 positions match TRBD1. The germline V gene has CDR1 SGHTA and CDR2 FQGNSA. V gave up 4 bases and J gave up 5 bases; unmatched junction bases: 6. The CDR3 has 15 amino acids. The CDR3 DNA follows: TGTGCCAGCAGCTCAGGACAGGGGTGGCATCAGCCCCAGCATTTT. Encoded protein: CASSSGQGWHQPQHF.

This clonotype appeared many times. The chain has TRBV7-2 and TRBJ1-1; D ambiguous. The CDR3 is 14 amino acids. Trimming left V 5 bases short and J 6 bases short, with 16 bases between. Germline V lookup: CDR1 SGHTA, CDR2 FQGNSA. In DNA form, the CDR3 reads TGTGCCAGCAGCCCCGACCCCTCGAGGCCTGAAGCTTTCTTT. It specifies CASSPDPSRPEAFF. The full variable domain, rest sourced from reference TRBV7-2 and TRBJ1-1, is GAGVSQSPSNKVTEKGKDVELRCDPISGHTALYWYRQSLGQGLEFLIYFQGNSAPDKSGLPSDRFSAERTGGSVSTLTIQRTQQEDSAVYLCASSPDPSRPEAFFGQGTRLTVV.

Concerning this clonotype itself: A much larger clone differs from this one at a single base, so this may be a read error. The CDR3, as DNA: TGTGCCAGCAGCTTGACAGGGACCACCGCTGAGCAGTCCTTC. Its translation is CASSLTGTTAEQSF. The V call is TRBV7-2, the J call TRBJ2-1; 7 positions match TRBD1. The V gene's germline CDR1 is SGHTA and CDR2 FQGNSA. The length of the CDR3 is 14 residues.

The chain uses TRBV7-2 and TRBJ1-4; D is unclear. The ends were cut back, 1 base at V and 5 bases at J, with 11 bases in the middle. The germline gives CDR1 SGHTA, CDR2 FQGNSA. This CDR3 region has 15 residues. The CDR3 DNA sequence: TGTGCCAGCAGCTTAGGGCAGACCACCAATGAAAAACTGTTTTTT. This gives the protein CASSLGQTTNEKLFF.

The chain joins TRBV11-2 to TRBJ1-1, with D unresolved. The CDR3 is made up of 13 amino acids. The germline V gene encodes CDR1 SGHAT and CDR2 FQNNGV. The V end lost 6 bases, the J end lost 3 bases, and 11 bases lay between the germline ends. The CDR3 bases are TGTGCCAGCAGTAAAGACTGGGACACTGAAGCTTTCTTT. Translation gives CASSKDWDTEAFF.

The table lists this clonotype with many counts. CDR3 protein: CASSLAEGYEQYF. The CDR3 coding sequence is TGTGCCAGCAGTTTAGCGGAAGGGTACGAGCAGTACTTC. V and J are TRBV12-3 or TRBV12-4 and TRBJ2-7; no definite D call. CDR3 length: 13 residues. The V gene lost 0 bases and the J gene lost 4 bases, with 7 bases spanning the gap.

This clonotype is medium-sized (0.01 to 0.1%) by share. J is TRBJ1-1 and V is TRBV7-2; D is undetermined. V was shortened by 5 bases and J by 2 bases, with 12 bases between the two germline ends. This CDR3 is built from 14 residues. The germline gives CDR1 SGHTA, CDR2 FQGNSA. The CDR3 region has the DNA TGTGCCAGCAGCCCCATGGGCAGAAACACTGAAGCTTTCTTT. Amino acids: CASSPMGRNTEAFF. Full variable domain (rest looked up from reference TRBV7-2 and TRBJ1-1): GAGVSQSPSNKVTEKGKDVELRCDPISGHTALYWYRQSLGQGLEFLIYFQGNSAPDKSGLPSDRFSAERTGGSVSTLTIQRTQQEDSAVYLCASSPMGRNTEAFFGQGTRLTVV.

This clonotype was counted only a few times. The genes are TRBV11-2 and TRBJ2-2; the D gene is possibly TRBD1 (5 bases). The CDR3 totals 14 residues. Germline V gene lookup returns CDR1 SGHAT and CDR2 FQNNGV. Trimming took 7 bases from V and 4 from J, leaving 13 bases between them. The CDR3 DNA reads TGTGCCAGCAATCCAGGGTCCGGCACCGGGGAGCTGTTTTTT. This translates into CASNPGSGTGELFF.

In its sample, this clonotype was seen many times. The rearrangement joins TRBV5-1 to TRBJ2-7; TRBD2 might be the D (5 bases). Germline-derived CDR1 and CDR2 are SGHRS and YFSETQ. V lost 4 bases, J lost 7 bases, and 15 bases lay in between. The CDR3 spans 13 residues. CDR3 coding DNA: TGCGCCAGCAGCCCACAACTAGACGCAGAGCAGTACTTC. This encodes CASSPQLDAEQYF.

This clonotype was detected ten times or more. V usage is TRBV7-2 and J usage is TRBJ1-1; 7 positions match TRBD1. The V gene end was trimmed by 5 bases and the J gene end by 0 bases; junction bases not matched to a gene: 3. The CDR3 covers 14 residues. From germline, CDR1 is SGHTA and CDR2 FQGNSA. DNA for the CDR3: TGTGCCAGCAGCAAGGGACAGTTGAACACTGAAGCTTTCTTT. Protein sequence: CASSKGQLNTEAFF.

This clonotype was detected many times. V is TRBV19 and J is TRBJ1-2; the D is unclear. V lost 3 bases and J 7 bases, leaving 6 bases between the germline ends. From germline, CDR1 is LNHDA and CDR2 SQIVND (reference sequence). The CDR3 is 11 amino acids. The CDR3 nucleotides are TGTGCCAGTAGTATCGGGGTTGGCTACACCTTC. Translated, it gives CASSIGVGYTF.

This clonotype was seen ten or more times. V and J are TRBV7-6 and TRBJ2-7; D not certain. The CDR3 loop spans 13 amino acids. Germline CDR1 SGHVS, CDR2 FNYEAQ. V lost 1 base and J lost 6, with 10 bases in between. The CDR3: CASSLGQKLEQYF. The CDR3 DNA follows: TGTGCCAGCAGCTTAGGTCAAAAGCTCGAGCAGTACTTC.

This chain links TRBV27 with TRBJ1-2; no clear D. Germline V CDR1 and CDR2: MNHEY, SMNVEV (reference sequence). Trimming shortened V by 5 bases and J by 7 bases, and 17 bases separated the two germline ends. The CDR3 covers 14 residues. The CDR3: CASSLRALKGGYTF. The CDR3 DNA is TGTGCCAGCAGTCTCCGGGCTTTAAAGGGTGGCTACACCTTC.

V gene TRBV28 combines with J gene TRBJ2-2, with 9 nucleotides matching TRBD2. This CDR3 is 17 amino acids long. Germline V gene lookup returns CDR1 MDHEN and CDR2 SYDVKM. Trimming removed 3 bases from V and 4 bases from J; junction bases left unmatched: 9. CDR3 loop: CASSFSGAGGRTGELFF. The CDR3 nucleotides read TGTGCCAGCAGTTTTTCAGGAGCGGGGGGCCGCACCGGGGAGCTGTTTTTT.

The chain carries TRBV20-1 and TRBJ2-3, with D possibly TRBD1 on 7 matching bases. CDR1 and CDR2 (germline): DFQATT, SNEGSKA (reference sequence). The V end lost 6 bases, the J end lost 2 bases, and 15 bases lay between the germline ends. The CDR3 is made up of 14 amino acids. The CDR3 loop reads CSAEGAGSTDTQYF. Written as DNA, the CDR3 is TGCAGTGCCGAGGGGGCGGGATCCACAGATACGCAGTATTTT.

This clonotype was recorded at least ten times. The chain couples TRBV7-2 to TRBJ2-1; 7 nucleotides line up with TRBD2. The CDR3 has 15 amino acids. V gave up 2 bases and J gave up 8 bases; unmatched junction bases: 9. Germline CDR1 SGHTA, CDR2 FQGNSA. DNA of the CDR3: TGTGCCAGCAGCTTAAGGTGGCTAGCGGTCGATGAGCAGTTCTTC. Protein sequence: CASSLRWLAVDEQFF. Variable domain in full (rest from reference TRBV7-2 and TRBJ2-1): GAGVSQSPSNKVTEKGKDVELRCDPISGHTALYWYRQSLGQGLEFLIYFQGNSAPDKSGLPSDRFSAERTGGSVSTLTIQRTQQEDSAVYLCASSLRWLAVDEQFFGPGTRLTVL.

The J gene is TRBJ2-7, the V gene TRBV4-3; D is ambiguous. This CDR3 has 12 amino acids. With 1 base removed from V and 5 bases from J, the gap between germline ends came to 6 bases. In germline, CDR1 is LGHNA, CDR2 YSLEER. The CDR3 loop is CASSQGRDEQYF. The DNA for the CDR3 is TGCGCCAGCAGCCAAGGAAGGGACGAGCAGTACTTC.

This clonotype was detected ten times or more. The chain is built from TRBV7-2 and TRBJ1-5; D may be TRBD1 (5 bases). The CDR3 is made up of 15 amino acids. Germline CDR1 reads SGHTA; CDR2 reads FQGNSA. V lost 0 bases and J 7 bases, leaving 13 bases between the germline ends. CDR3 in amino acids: CASSLALSGSQPQHF. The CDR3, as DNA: TGTGCCAGCAGCTTAGCGCTTTCAGGGTCGCAGCCCCAGCATTTT. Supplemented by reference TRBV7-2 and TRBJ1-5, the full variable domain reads GAGVSQSPSNKVTEKGKDVELRCDPISGHTALYWYRQSLGQGLEFLIYFQGNSAPDKSGLPSDRFSAERTGGSVSTLTIQRTQQEDSAVYLCASSLALSGSQPQHFGDGTRLSIL.

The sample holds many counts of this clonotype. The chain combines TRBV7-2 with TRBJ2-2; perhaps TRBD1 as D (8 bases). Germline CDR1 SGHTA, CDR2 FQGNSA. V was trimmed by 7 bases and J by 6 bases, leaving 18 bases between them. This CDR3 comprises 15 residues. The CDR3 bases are TGTGCCAGCACCACGCGACAGGGGAGGGCCGGGGAGCTGTTTTTT. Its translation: CASTTRQGRAGELFF. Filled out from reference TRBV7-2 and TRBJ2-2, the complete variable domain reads GAGVSQSPSNKVTEKGKDVELRCDPISGHTALYWYRQSLGQGLEFLIYFQGNSAPDKSGLPSDRFSAERTGGSVSTLTIQRTQQEDSAVYLCASTTRQGRAGELFFGEGSRLTVL.

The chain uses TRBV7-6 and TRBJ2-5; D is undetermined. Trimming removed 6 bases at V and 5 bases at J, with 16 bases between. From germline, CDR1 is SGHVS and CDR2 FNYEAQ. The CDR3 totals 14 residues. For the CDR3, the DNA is TGTGCCAGCAGTTTATTAAATGTCCAGGAGACCCAGTACTTC. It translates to CASSLLNVQETQYF.

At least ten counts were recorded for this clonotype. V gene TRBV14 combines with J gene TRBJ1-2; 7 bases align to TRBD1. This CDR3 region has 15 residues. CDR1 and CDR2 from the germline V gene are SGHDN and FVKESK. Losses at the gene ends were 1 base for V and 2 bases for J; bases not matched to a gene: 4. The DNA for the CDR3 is TGTGCCAGCAGCCAAGTCAAGGGGGCGAACTATGGCTACACCTTC. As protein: CASSQVKGANYGYTF.

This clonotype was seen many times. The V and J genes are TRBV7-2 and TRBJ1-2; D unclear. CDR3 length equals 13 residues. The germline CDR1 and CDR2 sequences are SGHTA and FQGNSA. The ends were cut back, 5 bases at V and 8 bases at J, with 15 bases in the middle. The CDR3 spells CASSHAVRRGYTF. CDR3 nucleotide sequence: TGTGCCAGCAGCCACGCCGTGCGGCGCGGCTACACCTTC.

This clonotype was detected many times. The chain's CDR3 is CASSYMALKAETQYF. CDR3 DNA sequence: TGTGCCAGCAGTTACATGGCCTTAAAGGCAGAGACCCAGTACTTC. The chain has TRBV6-5 and TRBJ2-5; D remains unclear. The germline V gene has CDR1 MNHEY and CDR2 SVGAGI. The CDR3 has 15 amino acids. The germline V and J ends were trimmed by 2 bases and 4 bases, with 14 bases remaining between them.

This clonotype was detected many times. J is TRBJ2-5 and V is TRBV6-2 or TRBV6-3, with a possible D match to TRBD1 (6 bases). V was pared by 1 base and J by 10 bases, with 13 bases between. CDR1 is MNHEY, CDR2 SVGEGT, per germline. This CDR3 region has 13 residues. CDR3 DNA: TGTGCCAGCAGTTACTTGACAGGCCGGATCCAGTACTTC. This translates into CASSYLTGRIQYF.